A selection of T cell receptor beta chains follows, all from one sample in a study of PD-1 blockade in mismatch repair-deficient tumors. Generated by immunoSEQ multiplex PCR, the TCRdb table keeps only in-frame clones and is missing some. The sample lists more than 95,000 clones, about 88% occurring once. Sequencing was performed on peripheral blood, taken 44 weeks after starting pembrolizumab. These receptors came from an adult with mismatch repair-deficient cancer. Each CDR3 is given with its conserved first and last residue. A D gene is named only where the DNA matches it firmly. Rows may omit the clone size; those that give it use once, few, many or a size class.

TRBD2,-,TRBV6-5,TRBJ2-7,CASSSYSGGSYEQYF,TGTGCCAGCAGTTCCTATAGCGGGGGCTCCTACGAGCAGTACTTC
TRBD1,once,TRBV4-1,TRBJ2-5,CASSHPRDRYRDF,TGCGCCAGCAGCCACCCCCGGGACAGGTATCGGGACTTC
TRBD1,once,TRBV7-9,TRBJ2-7,CASSFPRQGSYEQYF,TGTGCCAGCAGCTTCCCGAGACAGGGCAGCTACGAGCAGTACTTC
TRBD1,-,TRBV5-1,TRBJ2-7,CASSLGDSYSYEQYF,TGCGCCAGCAGCTTGGGGGACAGCTACTCCTACGAGCAGTACTTC
TRBD1,-,TRBV19,TRBJ2-2,CASSITGGTNTGELFF,TGTGCCAGTAGTATTACAGGGGGAACTAACACCGGGGAGCTGTTTTTT
TRBD2,-,TRBV10-3,TRBJ2-7,CAISAGGVHEQYF,TGTGCCATCAGTGCCGGGGGGGTCCACGAGCAGTACTTC
-,few,TRBV28,TRBJ2-7,CASRPHSAYEQYF,TGTGCCAGCAGACCCCATTCGGCCTACGAGCAGTACTTC
TRBD2,-,TRBV30,TRBJ2-1,CAWNRGGRVSYNEQFF,TGTGCCTGGAACCGCGGGGGGAGAGTCTCCTACAATGAGCAGTTCTTC
-,-,TRBV28,TRBJ2-7,CASSFLLGYEQYF,TGTGCCAGCAGTTTTCTTTTGGGCTACGAGCAGTACTTC
-,once,TRBV4-1,TRBJ2-4,CASSQVETGVAKNIQYF,TGCGCCAGCAGCCAAGTAGAAACCGGGGTAGCCAAAAACATTCAGTACTTC
-,-,TRBV5-1,TRBJ2-1,CASSIGQLYNEQFF,TGCGCCAGCAGCATCGGACAGCTTTACAATGAGCAGTTCTTC
-,-,TRBV12-1,TRBJ1-5,CASSLRPGQGNQPQHF,TGTGCCAGCAGCTTGAGACCGGGACAAGGGAATCAGCCCCAGCATTTT
TRBD1,once,TRBV7-9,TRBJ2-3,CASSSEGQGTDTQYF,TGTGCCAGCAGCTCCGAAGGACAGGGCACAGATACGCAGTATTTT
-,-,TRBV6-5,TRBJ1-4,CASSYSREKLFF,TGTGCCAGCAGTTACTCTCGGGAAAAACTGTTTTTT
-,-,TRBV7-3,TRBJ1-1,CASSLAGLTEAFF,TGTGCCAGCAGCCTGGCTGGTCTGACTGAAGCTTTCTTT
-,-,TRBV9,TRBJ2-1,CASSARGLLRGERPNEQFF,TGTGCCAGCAGCGCTAGGGGGTTGCTTAGGGGGGAGAGGCCAAATGAGCAGTTCTTC
-,-,TRBV28,TRBJ2-1,CASSPASDSYNEQFF,TGTGCCAGCAGTCCTGCTAGCGACTCCTACAATGAGCAGTTCTTC
-,-,TRBV5-8,TRBJ2-7,CASSAYYEQYF,TGTGCCAGCAGCGCGTACTACGAGCAGTACTTC
-,-,TRBV5-8,TRBJ2-7,CASRNRGGDEQYF,TGTGCCAGCAGAAACAGGGGAGGCGACGAGCAGTACTTC
-,-,TRBV6-5,TRBJ1-2,CASRPTGRRYGYTF,TGTGCCAGCAGGCCAACGGGACGGCGCTATGGCTACACCTTC
-,-,TRBV18,TRBJ1-4,CASSNFGNSGEKLFF,TGTGCCAGCTCAAACTTCGGCAACAGCGGTGAAAAACTGTTTTTT
-,-,TRBV4-3,TRBJ2-7,CASSQDRGLYEQYF,TGCGCCAGCAGCCAAGATCGGGGCCTATACGAGCAGTACTTC
TRBD1,once,TRBV28,TRBJ2-1,CASSPIRGQVYNEQFF,TGTGCCAGCAGTCCTATAAGGGGACAGGTCTACAATGAGCAGTTCTTC
-,-,TRBV5-4,TRBJ2-3,CASSQGTFTDTQYF,TGTGCCAGCAGCCAAGGGACTTTCACAGATACGCAGTATTTT
-,few,TRBV19,TRBJ2-7,CASSIRRELAYEQYF,TGTGCCAGTAGTATTCGCCGGGAGTTGGCCTACGAGCAGTACTTC
-,-,TRBV6-5,TRBJ2-3,CASSYRAGAADTQYF,TGTGCCAGCAGTTACAGGGCCGGGGCGGCAGATACGCAGTATTTT
-,-,TRBV21-1,TRBJ2-5,CASSKQGYQETQYF,TGTGCCAGCAGCAAGCAGGGCTACCAAGAGACCCAGTACTTC
-,-,TRBV27,TRBJ2-1,CASSLSGASVYNEQFF,TGTGCCAGCAGTTTATCGGGGGCATCCGTTTACAATGAGCAGTTCTTC
-,-,TRBV30,TRBJ1-3,CAWAGFGGNTIYF,TGTGCCTGGGCCGGTTTTGGGGGAAACACCATATATTTT